The T cell receptor beta chain under discussion was sequenced for a study of vaccination and CD4 T cells after COVID-19. Treatment here: approximately 11-day PBMC culture with coronavirus spike peptide pools or control peptides (ViraFEST assay). During the years 2011-2018, before the COVID-19 pandemic, the unexposed donor's CD4+ T cells were collected. The Oncomine TCR Beta short-read assay was what sequenced the DNA obtained from cultured CD4+ T cells. One entry per CDR3 protein, called by TCRdb with MiXCR from the PCR reads. The table includes nearly 5,500 distinct CDR3 sequences, roughly 60% detected once. V lost 1 base to trimming and J lost 2 bases, with 13 bases between them. The CDR3 is 15 amino acids. Germline V lookup: CDR1 SGHKS, CDR2 YYEKEE (reference sequence). Regarding this clonotype: Antigen specificity is unknown.

This rearrangement joins TRBV5-5 to TRBJ2-7, with a tentative D call TRBD1 (5 bases). The TCR sequence derives from a human donor in good health. Specimen: CD4+ T cells from blood, cultured in vitro. As DNA, the CDR3 is TGTGCCAGCAGCTTGAGCCTAAGACAGACCTACGAGCAGTACTTC. It encodes CASSLSLRQTYEQYF. The variable domain in full, with the rest retrieved from reference TRBV5-5 and TRBJ2-7, is DAGVTQSPTHLIKTRGQQVTLRCSPISGHKSVSWYQQVLGQGPQFIFQYYEKEERGRGNFPDRFSARQFPNYSSELNVNALLLGDSALYLCASSLSLRQTYEQYFGPGTRLTVT.